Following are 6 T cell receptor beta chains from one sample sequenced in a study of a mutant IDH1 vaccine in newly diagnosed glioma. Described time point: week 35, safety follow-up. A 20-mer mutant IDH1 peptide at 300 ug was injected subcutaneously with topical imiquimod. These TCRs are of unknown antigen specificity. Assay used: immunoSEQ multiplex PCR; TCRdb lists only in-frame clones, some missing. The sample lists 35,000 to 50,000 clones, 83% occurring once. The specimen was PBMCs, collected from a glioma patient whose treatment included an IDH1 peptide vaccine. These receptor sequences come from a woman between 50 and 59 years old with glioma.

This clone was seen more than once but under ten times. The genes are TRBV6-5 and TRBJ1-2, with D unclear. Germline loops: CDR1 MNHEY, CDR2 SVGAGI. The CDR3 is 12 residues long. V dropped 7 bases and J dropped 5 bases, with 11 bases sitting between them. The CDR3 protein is CASNSGGYGYTF. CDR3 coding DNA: TGTGCCAGCAACTCGGGAGGGTATGGCTACACCTTC.

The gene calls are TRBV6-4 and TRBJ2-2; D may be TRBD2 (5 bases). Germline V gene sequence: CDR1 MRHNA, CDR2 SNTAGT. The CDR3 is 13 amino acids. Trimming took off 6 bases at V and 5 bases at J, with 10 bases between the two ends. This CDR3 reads CASSPGMTGELFF. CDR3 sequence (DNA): TGTGCCAGCAGCCCCGGGATGACCGGGGAGCTGTTTTTT.

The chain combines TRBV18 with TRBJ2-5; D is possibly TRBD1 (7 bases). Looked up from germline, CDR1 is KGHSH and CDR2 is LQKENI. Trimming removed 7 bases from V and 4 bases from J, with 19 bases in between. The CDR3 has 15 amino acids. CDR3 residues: CASFPGRGGGETQYF. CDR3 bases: TGTGCCAGCTTCCCCGGGAGAGGGGGCGGAGAGACCCAGTACTTC.

The CDR3 protein is CASTRRGYTEAFF. In DNA, the CDR3 is TGTGCCAGCACCCGGAGGGGTTATACTGAAGCTTTCTTT. This chain joins TRBV5-6 and TRBJ1-1; TRBD1 is a possible D gene (5 bases). Looked up from germline, CDR1 is SGHDT and CDR2 is YYEEEE. CDR3 length: 13 amino acids. V gave up 6 bases and J gave up 5 bases, with 14 bases separating them.

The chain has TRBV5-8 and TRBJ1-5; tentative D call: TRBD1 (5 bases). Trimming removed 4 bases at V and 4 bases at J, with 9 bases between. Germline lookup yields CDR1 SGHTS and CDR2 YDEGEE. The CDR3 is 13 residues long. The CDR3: CASSLGLNQPQHF. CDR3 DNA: TGTGCCAGCAGCCTGGGACTTAATCAGCCCCAGCATTTT.

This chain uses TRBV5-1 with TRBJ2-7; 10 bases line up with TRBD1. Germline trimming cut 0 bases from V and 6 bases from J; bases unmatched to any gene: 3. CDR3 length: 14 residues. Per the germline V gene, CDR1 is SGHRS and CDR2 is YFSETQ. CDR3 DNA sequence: TGCGCCAGCAGCTTGGCGACAGGGGGCCTCGAGCAGTACTTC. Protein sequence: CASSLATGGLEQYF.